This TCR beta chain was identified during a study of shared clonotypes between healthy human individuals. Study overall: In total, the donors were two women and a few men aged 18 to 49.

The germline V and J ends were trimmed by 3 bases and 1 base, with 13 bases remaining between them. Germline V CDR1 and CDR2: SGHTA, FQGNSA. This CDR3 region has 16 residues. Each subset's genomic DNA was split evenly across several immunoSEQ plates. It was 150 to 200 ng DNA, 25,000 to 35,000 T cell genomes, that sorted-subset replicate PCRs used. The data were produced by immunoSEQ multiplex PCR, yet TCRdb's version contains in-frame clones alone and is incomplete. The sample carries about 380,000 clones, around 96% recorded once. General study results and limits: About 5% of naive CD4 clonotypes were shared across four donors.

With respect to this clone: Its antigen is unknown.

This chain joins TRBV7-2 and TRBJ2-4, with D possibly being TRBD2 (5 bases). This TCR came from a man aged 25 to 40 in good health. The source material was memory CD8+ T cells sorted from blood. Subset defined: CD45RO+ cells pooled with CCR7-negative TemRA cells. CDR3 region: CASSFGGPGAKNIQYF. CDR3 nucleotides: TGTGCCAGCAGCTTTGGTGGGCCGGGGGCCAAAAACATTCAGTACTTC. Filled out from reference TRBV7-2 and TRBJ2-4, the complete variable domain reads GAGVSQSPSNKVTEKGKDVELRCDPISGHTALYWYRQSLGQGLEFLIYFQGNSAPDKSGLPSDRFSAERTGGSVSTLTIQRTQQEDSAVYLCASSFGGPGAKNIQYFGAGTRLSVL.